What follows is one T cell receptor (beta chain) and its context. What it recognizes is unknown. This specimen comes from a study of vaccination and CD4 T cells after COVID-19. At the level of the study: Post-vaccination specimens were collected at a median of 72 days following dose two (range 14 to 241).

Treatment reported: 10-day PBMC culture with coronavirus spike peptide pools or control peptides (ViraFEST assay). Collection of the unexposed donor's CD4+ T cells took place before the COVID-19 pandemic (2011-2018). With around 9.4 ug/ml peptide pools and about 9.6 IU/ml IL-2, PBMCs were cultured at some 2 million per well. Contingent on cell availability, unexposed-donor CD4+ T cells were interrogated with SARS-CoV-2 S/N and four cold-coronavirus spikes. The J segment lost 0 bases and the V segment lost 2 bases, leaving 18 bases of the junction unmatched. The length of the CDR3 is 21 residues. Oncomine TCR Beta short-read sequencing was applied to DNA from cultured CD4+ T cells. Scientists extracted genomic DNA from CD4+ T cells grown in culture. TCRdb reanalysed the PCR reads using MiXCR and keeps one entry per CDR3 protein. The sample lists over 8,500 distinct CDR3 sequences, approximately 32% seen once, with less than 15% in the top ten.

The TCR sequence derives from a human donor in good health. The material sequenced was CD4+ T cells from blood, cultured in vitro. The chain couples TRBV12-3 or TRBV12-4 to TRBJ1-5; 8 bases fit TRBD1. CDR3 nucleotides: TGTGCCAGCAGTTTAAAGGTTTTCTCGGACAGGGCGGAGGGTAGCAATCAGCCCCAGCATTTT. Translated: CASSLKVFSDRAEGSNQPQHF.